This TCR beta chain was recorded in a study of shared clonotypes between healthy human individuals. Study-wide findings and caveats: Sequencing of the sorted subsets was shown by rarefaction to be incomplete despite large depth.

The study enrolled healthy HIV-negative adults without recent acute infections or vaccinations as donors. Trimming took 0 bases from V and 5 from J, leaving 11 bases between them. Germline CDR1 and CDR2: SGHRS and YFSETQ. The CDR3 extends over 14 amino acids. A word on this clone: What it binds is unknown.

The assay was carried out at the deep level. Measured with immunoSEQ multiplex PCR; TCRdb has only the in-frame clones, and not every one. This sample has approximately 500,000 clones, with about 96% found just once. The V call is TRBV5-1, the J call TRBJ2-5, with D perhaps assigned TRBD1 or TRBD2 (5 bases each). The specimen sequenced was naive CD4+ T cells sorted from blood. Subset described: CD45RA+ positively selected. This receptor was taken from a woman under 40 in good health. The CDR3, as DNA: TGCGCCAGCAGCTTGGGAGGGGATGCTGAGACCCAGTACTTC. This gives the protein CASSLGGDAETQYF.